Below, 15 T cell receptor beta chains from the same sample are listed, as sequenced in a study of OX40 agonist ivuxolimab in advanced cancers. Sequenced by immunoSEQ multiplex PCR; TCRdb stores in-frame clones only, minus some. The table records tens of thousands of clones, over 75% of them present only once. The sequencing used CD4+ or CD8+ T cells sorted from blood, collected in a trial of the OX40 agonist ivuxolimab. Receptor source: an adult with an advanced solid tumor such as melanoma, head and neck, liver or kidney cancer.

This clone was counted between two and nine times. The V call is TRBV19, the J call TRBJ2-1; 8 bases are a match to TRBD2. The junction had 5 bases not matched to a gene; V was cut back by 7 bases and J by 3 bases. CDR1 and CDR2 (germline): LNHDA, SQIVND (reference sequence). The CDR3 sequence is 14 residues long. CDR3: CASTLAGRYNEQFF. DNA for the CDR3: TGTGCCAGTACCCTAGCGGGTCGCTACAATGAGCAGTTCTTC.

The chain employs TRBV30 and TRBJ1-1; unclear D gene. The CDR3 is 14 amino acids. In germline, CDR1 is GTSNPN, CDR2 SVGIG (reference sequence). Trimming removed 3 bases from V and 3 bases from J, with 14 bases in between. CDR3 region: CAWRALLQDTEAFF. CDR3 in DNA: TGTGCCTGGAGAGCTTTACTTCAGGACACTGAAGCTTTCTTT.

This chain joins TRBV5-8 and TRBJ1-4; D not resolved. The CDR3 sequence is 15 residues long. Per the germline V gene, CDR1 is SGHTS and CDR2 is YDEGEE. V lost 4 bases, J lost 4 bases, and 14 bases lay in between. The CDR3 nucleotides are TGTGCCAGCAGCCCGGGGTCAGCCATTAATGAAAAACTGTTTTTT. This encodes CASSPGSAINEKLFF.

The chain combines TRBV19 with TRBJ2-5; TRBD1 matches 7 bases. The CDR3 is 15 amino acids. From germline, CDR1 is LNHDA and CDR2 SQIVND (reference sequence). The V gene end was trimmed by 1 base and the J gene end by 5 bases; junction bases not matched to a gene: 7. CDR3 in DNA: TGTGCCAGTAGTATAGTTGGACAGGTCGATGAGACCCAGTACTTC. Its protein product is CASSIVGQVDETQYF.

The chain recombines TRBV5-1 with TRBJ2-2; no clear D. Germline V lookup: CDR1 SGHRS, CDR2 YFSETQ. This CDR3 region has 14 residues. The V and J ends lost 4 bases and 0 bases respectively, with 7 bases between them. The chain's CDR3 is CASSVSSNTGELFF. The DNA for the CDR3 is TGCGCCAGCAGCGTCAGCTCGAACACCGGGGAGCTGTTTTTT.

J is TRBJ2-1 and V is TRBV6-6; TRBD2 matches 7 bases. Germline loops: CDR1 MNHNY, CDR2 SVGAGI (reference sequence). This CDR3 is built from 15 residues. J gave up 6 bases and V 4 bases, and 9 bases lay outside the gene matches. The CDR3, as DNA: TGTGCCAGCAGTTCCTCAGGGATAGCGGGCAATGAGCAGTTCTTC. Translation gives CASSSSGIAGNEQFF.

This chain connects TRBV5-6 to TRBJ1-2; the D is unclear. Germline lookup yields CDR1 SGHDT and CDR2 YYEEEE. The ends were cut back, 3 bases at V and 4 bases at J, with 10 bases in the middle. The CDR3 is 13 residues long. The CDR3 DNA reads TGTGCCAGCAGCTCGTTAGATATCTATGGCTACACCTTC. Translation gives CASSSLDIYGYTF.

This sequence joins TRBV7-9 and TRBJ1-2; D ambiguous. Trimming removed 5 bases from V and 2 bases from J, with 3 bases in between. The CDR3 extends over 11 amino acids. CDR1 is SEHNR and CDR2 is FQNEAQ in the germline V gene (reference sequence). CDR3 sequence: CASSLNYGYTF. The CDR3 DNA reads as TGTGCCAGCAGCCTAAACTATGGCTACACCTTC.

Here the CDR3 reads CASSNRARGEKLFF. The CDR3, as DNA: TGCGCCAGCAGCAACCGGGCCCGGGGGGAAAAACTGTTTTTT. V is TRBV4-1 and J is TRBJ1-4, with D perhaps matching TRBD1 (5 bases). Trimming removed 5 bases at V and 8 bases at J, with 15 bases between. Per germline, CDR1 MGHRA and CDR2 YSYEKL. The CDR3 is made up of 14 amino acids.

The chain uses TRBV7-2 and TRBJ1-4, with D possibly TRBD1 on 6 matching bases. V was clipped by 8 bases and J by 6 bases, with 13 bases between them. The CDR3 is 13 amino acids. The germline V gene encodes CDR1 SGHTA and CDR2 FQGNSA. CDR3 in amino acids: CASRGQGDEKLFF. In DNA, the CDR3 is TGTGCCAGCCGGGGACAAGGGGATGAAAAACTGTTTTTT.

J is TRBJ2-3 and V is TRBV5-4; tentatively, D is TRBD1 (5 bases). Between the trimmed V and J ends, which lost 3 bases and 11 bases, there was a span of 16 bases. Germline V lookup: CDR1 SGHNT, CDR2 YYREEE (reference sequence). This CDR3 contains 13 residues. The CDR3 DNA sequence: TGTGCCAGCAGCTCCCAGGGCGCTATGGAGCAGTATTTT. This encodes CASSSQGAMEQYF.

The V and J genes are TRBV4-1 and TRBJ2-5, with D tentatively TRBD1 (6 bases). In germline, CDR1 is MGHRA, CDR2 YSYEKL. The V and J ends lost 1 base and 2 bases respectively, with 17 bases between them. The length of the CDR3 is 17 residues. The CDR3 coding sequence is TGCGCCAGCAGCCAAGGGATTCTAAATAGGGGGCAAGAGACCCAGTACTTC. This gives the protein CASSQGILNRGQETQYF.

The V gene is TRBV5-1, the J gene TRBJ1-4, with D tentatively TRBD1 (5 bases). The germline V and J ends were trimmed by 4 bases and 3 bases, with 10 bases remaining between them. Looked up from germline, CDR1 is SGHRS and CDR2 is YFSETQ. The CDR3 is 14 amino acids. CDR3 loop: CASSPQGANEKLFF. The DNA for the CDR3 is TGCGCCAGCAGCCCCCAAGGGGCTAATGAAAAACTGTTTTTT.

CDR3 amino acids: CASSSGQQDYGYTF. Here the CDR3 DNA reads TGTGCCAGCAGCTCGGGACAGCAGGACTATGGCTACACCTTC. The chain uses TRBV5-4 and TRBJ1-2; TRBD1 aligns across 7 bases. J gave up 3 bases and V 3 bases, and 5 bases lay outside the gene matches. CDR1 SGHNT and CDR2 YYREEE come from the germline V gene (reference sequence). This CDR3 has 14 residues.

CDR3 loop: CASSYSTQGPYGYTF. CDR3 coding DNA: TGTGCCAGCAGTTACTCGACTCAGGGGCCCTATGGCTACACCTTC. This sequence joins TRBV6-5 and TRBJ1-2; D might be TRBD1 (6 bases). Germline-derived CDR1 and CDR2 are MNHEY and SVGAGI. V lost 0 bases to trimming and J lost 4 bases, with 12 bases between them. The length of the CDR3 is 15 residues.